A selection of T cell receptor beta chains follows, all from one sample in a study of blood T cell repertoires in COVID-19. Clones were read by immunoSEQ multiplex PCR, and TCRdb kept only the in-frame ones, dropping some. The table includes more than 65,000 clones, 80% to 90% detected once. The sequenced sample was peripheral blood. The receptors stem from a middle-aged man with acute or convalescent COVID-19. CDR3s include the opening cysteine and the closing phenylalanine or tryptophan. D genes are given only for firm matches. Size values are once, few and many counts, or a class for expanded clones, and some rows have none.

clone_size,v_call,d_call,j_call,cdr3_aa,cdr3_nt
-,TRBV12-3/TRBV12-4,TRBD2,TRBJ2-1,CASSLGTSGAQFF,TGTGCCAGCAGTCTGGGGACTAGCGGGGCTCAGTTCTTC
-,TRBV18,-,TRBJ1-3,CASSDYGGSGNTIYF,TGTGCCAGCTCGGACTACGGGGGCTCTGGAAACACCATATATTTT
few,TRBV9,-,TRBJ2-2,CASSVGSSTGELFF,TGTGCCAGCAGCGTAGGATCGAGCACCGGGGAGCTGTTTTTT
-,TRBV7-9,TRBD2,TRBJ2-1,CASSWTSGGIKEQFF,TGTGCCAGCAGCTGGACTAGCGGGGGGATAAAGGAGCAGTTCTTC
-,TRBV5-8,TRBD1,TRBJ1-5,CASSLRTGHQPQHF,TGTGCCAGCAGCTTGAGGACAGGGCACCAGCCCCAGCATTTT
-,TRBV4-1,TRBD1,TRBJ1-5,CASSQPGTGRDQPQHF,TGCGCCAGCAGCCAGCCCGGGACAGGAAGGGATCAGCCCCAGCATTTT
-,TRBV10-3,TRBD2,TRBJ2-1,CAISESIGGGASYNEQFF,TGTGCCATCAGTGAGTCGATCGGCGGGGGGGCCTCCTACAATGAGCAGTTCTTC
once,TRBV2,-,TRBJ2-3,CASSEQGTDTQYF,TGTGCCAGCAGTGAACAGGGTACAGATACGCAGTATTTT
-,TRBV9,-,TRBJ2-5,CASSVATGGETQYF,TGTGCCAGCAGCGTAGCTACCGGGGGAGAGACCCAGTACTTC
-,TRBV21-1,-,TRBJ1-4,CASSKVSPGVGEKLFF,TGTGCCAGCAGCAAAGTTTCCCCCGGGGTAGGTGAAAAACTGTTTTTT
-,TRBV7-8,-,TRBJ1-1,CASSLEAGYTEAFF,TGTGCCAGCAGCTTAGAGGCAGGGTACACTGAAGCTTTCTTT
-,TRBV6-5,TRBD1,TRBJ1-4,CASTRDSWSEKLFF,TGTGCCAGCACCCGGGACAGCTGGTCGGAAAAACTGTTTTTT
-,TRBV11-3,TRBD1,TRBJ2-5,CASSFGQANGETQYF,TGTGCCAGCAGCTTCGGACAGGCCAACGGGGAGACCCAGTACTTC
-,TRBV9,TRBD1,TRBJ1-1,CASSAPQGGMNTEAFF,TGTGCCAGCAGCGCGCCACAGGGGGGGATGAACACTGAAGCTTTCTTT